Presented here are 2 T cell receptor beta chains from one specimen sequenced in a study of OX40 agonist ivuxolimab in advanced cancers. TCRdb's table, derived via immunoSEQ multiplex PCR, lists solely in-frame clones and lacks some. The sample has some 50,000 clones, about 76% seen once. The source material was CD4+ or CD8+ T cells sorted from blood, sampled in a trial of the OX40 agonist ivuxolimab. These receptor sequences come from an adult with an advanced solid tumor such as melanoma, head and neck, liver or kidney cancer.

The rearrangement joins TRBV10-1 to TRBJ2-5; D is possibly TRBD1 or TRBD2 (5 bases each). Germline CDR1 WNHNN, CDR2 SYGVQD (reference sequence). V dropped 2 bases and J dropped 2 bases, with 12 bases sitting between them. The CDR3 totals 15 residues. The CDR3 DNA reads as TGCGCCAGCAGTGAGGTCAGGGACCATCAAGAGACCCAGTACTTC. Its protein is CASSEVRDHQETQYF.

The chain carries TRBV5-4 and TRBJ2-7; D perhaps matches TRBD2 (6 bases). The CDR3 is made up of 14 amino acids. CDR1 is SGHNT, CDR2 YYREEE, per germline (reference sequence). The V and J ends lost 4 bases and 4 bases respectively, with 15 bases between them. The CDR3 DNA is TGTGCCAGCAGCCCAGGAGGGTCTCCATACGAGCAGTACGTC. Protein product: CASSPGGSPYEQYV.